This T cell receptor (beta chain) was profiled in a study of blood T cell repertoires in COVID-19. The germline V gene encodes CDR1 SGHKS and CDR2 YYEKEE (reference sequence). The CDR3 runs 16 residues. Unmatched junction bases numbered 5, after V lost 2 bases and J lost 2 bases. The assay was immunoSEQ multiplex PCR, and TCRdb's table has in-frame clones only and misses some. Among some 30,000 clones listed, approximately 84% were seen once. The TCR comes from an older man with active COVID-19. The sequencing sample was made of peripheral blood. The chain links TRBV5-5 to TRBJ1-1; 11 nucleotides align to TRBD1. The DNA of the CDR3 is TGTGCCAGCAGCTTCGGACAGGGGGCAGGAAACACTGAAGCTTTCTTT. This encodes CASSFGQGAGNTEAFF. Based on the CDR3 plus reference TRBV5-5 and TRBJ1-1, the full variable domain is DAGVTQSPTHLIKTRGQQVTLRCSPISGHKSVSWYQQVLGQGPQFIFQYYEKEERGRGNFPDRFSARQFPNYSSELNVNALLLGDSALYLCASSFGQGAGNTEAFFGQGTRLTVV.